This TCR beta chain emerged from a study of T cell responses to AZD1222 COVID-19 vaccine. TCRdb keeps only in-frame clones here, not all; method: immunoSEQ multiplex PCR. The profile shows approximately 120,000 clones, about 87% of them singletons. Germline-derived CDR1 and CDR2 are MDHEN and SYDVKM. The V end was cut by 2 bases, the J end by 4 bases, with 11 bases between. The CDR3 has 15 residues. This receptor was taken from an adult who received the AZD1222 COVID-19 vaccine. The V call is TRBV28, the J call TRBJ1-4, with a tentative D call TRBD1 (5 bases). Sequenced here: peripheral blood, sampled 28 days after the second AZD1222 dose. Here the CDR3 DNA reads TGTGCCAGCAGTTTAGTGGCAGGACATAATGAAAAACTGTTTTTT. Protein sequence: CASSLVAGHNEKLFF.